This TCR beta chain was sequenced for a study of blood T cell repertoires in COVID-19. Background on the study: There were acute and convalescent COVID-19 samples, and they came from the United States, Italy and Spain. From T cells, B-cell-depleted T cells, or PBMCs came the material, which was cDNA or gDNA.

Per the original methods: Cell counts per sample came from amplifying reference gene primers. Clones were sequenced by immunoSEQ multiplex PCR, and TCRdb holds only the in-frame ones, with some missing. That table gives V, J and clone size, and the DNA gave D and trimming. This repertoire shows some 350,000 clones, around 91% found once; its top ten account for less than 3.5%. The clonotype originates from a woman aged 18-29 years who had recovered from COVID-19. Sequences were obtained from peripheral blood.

In nucleotides, the CDR3 is TGTGCCATCAGTGAGCCGGTGGTCCGGGGTTATTCACCCCTCCACTTT. Translating gives CAISEPVVRGYSPLHF. J is TRBJ1-6 and V is TRBV10-3; D gene unclear. Germline V gives CDR1 ENHRY, CDR2 SYGVKD. With 2 bases removed from V and 8 bases from J, the gap between germline ends came to 16 bases. The CDR3 is made up of 16 amino acids.